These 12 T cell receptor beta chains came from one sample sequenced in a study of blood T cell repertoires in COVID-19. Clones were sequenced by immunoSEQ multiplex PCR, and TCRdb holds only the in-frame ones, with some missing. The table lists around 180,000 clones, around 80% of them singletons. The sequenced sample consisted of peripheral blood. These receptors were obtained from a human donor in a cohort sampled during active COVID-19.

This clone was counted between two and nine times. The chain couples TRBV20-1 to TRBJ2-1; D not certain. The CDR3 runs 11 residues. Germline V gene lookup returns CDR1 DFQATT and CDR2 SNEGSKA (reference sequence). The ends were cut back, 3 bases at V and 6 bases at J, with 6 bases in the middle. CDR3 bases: TGCAGTGCTAGTCGGAGCAATGAGCAGTTCTTC. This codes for CSASRSNEQFF.

This chain's CDR3 is CASTEDRTSSYEQYF. CDR3 bases: TGTGCCAGCACCGAAGACAGGACCAGCTCCTACGAGCAGTACTTC. This chain links TRBV6-5 with TRBJ2-7; possible D gene TRBD1, 6 bases. Trimming pared 7 bases from V and 0 bases from J, leaving 16 bases between. The CDR3 extends over 15 amino acids. Per germline, CDR1 MNHEY and CDR2 SVGAGI.

CDR3 DNA sequence: TGTGCCAGCAGCGGGGGTAGCGGGGGCGTTCCCTACAATGAGCAGTTCTTC. Translating gives CASSGGSGGVPYNEQFF. The chain is built from TRBV5-8 and TRBJ2-1; TRBD2 agrees at 9 bases. The CDR3 consists of 17 residues. V lost 4 bases and J lost 2; bases outside the gene matches: 10. Germline-derived CDR1 and CDR2 are SGHTS and YDEGEE.

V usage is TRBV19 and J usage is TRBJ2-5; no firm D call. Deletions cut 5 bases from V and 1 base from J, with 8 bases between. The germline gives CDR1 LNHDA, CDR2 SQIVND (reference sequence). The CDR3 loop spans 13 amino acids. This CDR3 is CASSQSFQETQYF. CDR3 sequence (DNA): TGTGCCAGTAGTCAGTCGTTCCAAGAGACCCAGTACTTC.

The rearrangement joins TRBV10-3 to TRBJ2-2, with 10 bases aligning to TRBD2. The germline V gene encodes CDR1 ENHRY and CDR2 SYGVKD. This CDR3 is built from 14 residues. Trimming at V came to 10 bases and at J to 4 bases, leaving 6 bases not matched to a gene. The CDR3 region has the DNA TGTGCCACCGAGCGGGGGGGCGCCACCGGGGAGCTGTTTTTT. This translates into CATERGGATGELFF.

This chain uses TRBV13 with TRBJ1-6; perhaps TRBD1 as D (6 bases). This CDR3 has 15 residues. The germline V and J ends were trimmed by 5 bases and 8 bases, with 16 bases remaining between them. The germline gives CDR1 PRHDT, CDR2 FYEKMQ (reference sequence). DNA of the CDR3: TGTGCCAGCAGCCCACGACAGGAGGTGGATTCACCCCTCCACTTT. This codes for CASSPRQEVDSPLHF.

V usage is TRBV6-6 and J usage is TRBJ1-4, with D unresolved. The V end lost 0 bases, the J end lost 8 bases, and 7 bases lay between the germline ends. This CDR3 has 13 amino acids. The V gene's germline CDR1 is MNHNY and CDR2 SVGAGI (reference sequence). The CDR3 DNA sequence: TGTGCCAGCAGTTACTCGGGAGGGGAAAAACTGTTTTTT. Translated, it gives CASSYSGGEKLFF.

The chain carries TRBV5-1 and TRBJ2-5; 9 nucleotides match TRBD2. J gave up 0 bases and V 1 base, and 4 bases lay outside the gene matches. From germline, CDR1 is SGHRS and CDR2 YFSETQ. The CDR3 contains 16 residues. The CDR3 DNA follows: TGCGCCAGCAGCTTGTCGTCTAGCGGGGACCAAGAGACCCAGTACTTC. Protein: CASSLSSSGDQETQYF.

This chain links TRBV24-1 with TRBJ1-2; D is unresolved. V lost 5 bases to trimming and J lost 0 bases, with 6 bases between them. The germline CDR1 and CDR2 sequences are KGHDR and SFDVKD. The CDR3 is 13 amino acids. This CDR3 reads CATSGGPNYGYTF. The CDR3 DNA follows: TGTGCCACCAGTGGAGGGCCTAACTATGGCTACACCTTC.

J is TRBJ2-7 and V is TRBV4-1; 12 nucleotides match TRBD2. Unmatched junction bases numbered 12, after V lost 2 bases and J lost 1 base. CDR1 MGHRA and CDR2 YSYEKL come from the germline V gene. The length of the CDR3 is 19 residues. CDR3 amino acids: CASSQPKGLAGGRSYEQYF. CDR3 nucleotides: TGCGCCAGCAGCCAACCAAAAGGGCTAGCGGGGGGGCGGTCCTACGAGCAGTACTTC.

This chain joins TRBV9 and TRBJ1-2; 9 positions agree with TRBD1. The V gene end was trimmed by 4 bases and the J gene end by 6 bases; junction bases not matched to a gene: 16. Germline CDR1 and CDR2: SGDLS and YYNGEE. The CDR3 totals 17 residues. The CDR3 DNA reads TGTGCCAGCAGCCCCCACTCATCGGGACAGGGAAGGGATGGCTACACCTTC. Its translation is CASSPHSSGQGRDGYTF.

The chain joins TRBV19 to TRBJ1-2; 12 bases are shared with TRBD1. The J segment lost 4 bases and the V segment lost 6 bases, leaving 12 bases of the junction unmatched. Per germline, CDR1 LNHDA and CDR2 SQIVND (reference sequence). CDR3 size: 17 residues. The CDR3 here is CASRRPGTGGNGYGYTF. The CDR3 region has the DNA TGTGCCAGTAGACGTCCCGGGACAGGGGGCAATGGCTATGGCTACACCTTC.